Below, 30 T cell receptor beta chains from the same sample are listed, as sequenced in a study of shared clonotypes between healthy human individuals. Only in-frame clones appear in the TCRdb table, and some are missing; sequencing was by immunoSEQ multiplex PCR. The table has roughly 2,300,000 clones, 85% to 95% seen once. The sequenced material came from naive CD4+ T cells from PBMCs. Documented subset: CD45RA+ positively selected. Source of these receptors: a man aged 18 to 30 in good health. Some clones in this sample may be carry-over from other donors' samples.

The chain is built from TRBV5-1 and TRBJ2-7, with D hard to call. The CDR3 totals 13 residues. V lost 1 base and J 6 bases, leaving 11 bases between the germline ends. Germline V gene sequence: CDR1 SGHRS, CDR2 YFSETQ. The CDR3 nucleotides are TGCGCCAGCAGCTTGCCGGAGATTGGCGAGCAGTACTTC. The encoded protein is CASSLPEIGEQYF.

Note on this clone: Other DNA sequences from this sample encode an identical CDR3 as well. This CDR3 is CASSLAGFEQYF. The CDR3 bases are TGTGCCAGCAGTTTAGCAGGTTTCGAGCAGTACTTC. The chain has TRBV28 and TRBJ2-7, with D uncertain. CDR1 is MDHEN and CDR2 is SYDVKM in the germline V gene. Trimming took 2 bases from V and 6 from J, leaving 8 bases between them. The CDR3 has 12 amino acids.

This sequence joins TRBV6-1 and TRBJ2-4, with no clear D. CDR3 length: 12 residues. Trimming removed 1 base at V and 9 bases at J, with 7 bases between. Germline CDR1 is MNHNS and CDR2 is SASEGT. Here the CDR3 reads CASSEGESIQYF. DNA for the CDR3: TGTGCCAGCAGTGAAGGCGAGAGCATTCAGTACTTC.

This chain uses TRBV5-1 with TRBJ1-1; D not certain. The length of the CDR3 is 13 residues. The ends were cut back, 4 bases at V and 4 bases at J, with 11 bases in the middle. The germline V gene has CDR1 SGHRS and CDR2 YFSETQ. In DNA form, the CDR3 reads TGCGCCAGCAGCGACCCGGGCTCCACTGAAGCTTTCTTT. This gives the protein CASSDPGSTEAFF.

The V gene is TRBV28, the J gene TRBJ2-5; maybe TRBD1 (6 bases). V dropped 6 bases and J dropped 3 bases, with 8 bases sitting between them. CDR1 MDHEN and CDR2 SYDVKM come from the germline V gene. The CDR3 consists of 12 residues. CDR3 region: CASRDSEETQYF. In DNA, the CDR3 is TGTGCCAGCAGGGACAGTGAAGAGACCCAGTACTTC.

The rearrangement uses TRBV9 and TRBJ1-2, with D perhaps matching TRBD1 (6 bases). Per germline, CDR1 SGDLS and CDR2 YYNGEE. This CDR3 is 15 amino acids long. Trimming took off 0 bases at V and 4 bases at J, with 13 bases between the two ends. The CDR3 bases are TGTGCCAGCAGCGTAGCGGCAGGGGAGGTCTATGGCTACACCTTC. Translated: CASSVAAGEVYGYTF.

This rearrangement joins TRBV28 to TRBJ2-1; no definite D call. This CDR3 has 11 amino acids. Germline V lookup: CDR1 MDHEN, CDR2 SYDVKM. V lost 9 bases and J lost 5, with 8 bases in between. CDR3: CASRMNNEQFF. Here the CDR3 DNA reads TGTGCCAGTCGTATGAACAATGAGCAGTTCTTC.

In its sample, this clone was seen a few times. The CDR3 loop reads CASSEEPGGTEAFF. Written as DNA, the CDR3 is TGCGCCAGCAGTGAGGAGCCGGGGGGCACTGAAGCTTTCTTT. The chain recombines TRBV10-2 with TRBJ1-1, with TRBD1 as a possible D gene (5 bases). Trimming removed 2 bases from V and 4 bases from J, with 11 bases in between. CDR1 and CDR2 from the germline V gene are WSHSY and SAAADI. The CDR3 length is 14 residues.

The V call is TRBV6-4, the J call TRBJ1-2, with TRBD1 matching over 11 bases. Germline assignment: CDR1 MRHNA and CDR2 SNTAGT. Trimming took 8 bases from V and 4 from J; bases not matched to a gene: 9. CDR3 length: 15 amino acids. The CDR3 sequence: CASGRDRGNRYGYTF. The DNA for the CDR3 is TGTGCCAGCGGCCGGGACAGGGGGAATCGCTATGGCTACACCTTC.

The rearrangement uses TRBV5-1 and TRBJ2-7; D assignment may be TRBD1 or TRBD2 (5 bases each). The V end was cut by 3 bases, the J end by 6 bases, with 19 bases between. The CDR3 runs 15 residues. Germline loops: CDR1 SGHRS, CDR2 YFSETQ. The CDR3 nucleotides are TGCGCCAGCAGCTCAACTGGGGACCCGACGGGCGAGCAGTACTTC. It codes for CASSSTGDPTGEQYF.

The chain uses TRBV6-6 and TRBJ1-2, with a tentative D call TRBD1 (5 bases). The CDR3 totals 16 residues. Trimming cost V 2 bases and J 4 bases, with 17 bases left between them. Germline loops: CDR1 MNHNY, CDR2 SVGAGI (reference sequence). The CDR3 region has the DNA TGTGCCAGCAGTTACGTTTGGGGGTCCTCATTCTATGGCTACACCTTC. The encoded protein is CASSYVWGSSFYGYTF.

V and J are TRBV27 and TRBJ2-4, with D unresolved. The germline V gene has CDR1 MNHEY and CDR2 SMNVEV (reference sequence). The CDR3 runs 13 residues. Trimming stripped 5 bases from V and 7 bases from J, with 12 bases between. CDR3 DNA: TGTGCCAGCAGTCAAGCGTTGCTCAACATTCAGTACTTC. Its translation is CASSQALLNIQYF.

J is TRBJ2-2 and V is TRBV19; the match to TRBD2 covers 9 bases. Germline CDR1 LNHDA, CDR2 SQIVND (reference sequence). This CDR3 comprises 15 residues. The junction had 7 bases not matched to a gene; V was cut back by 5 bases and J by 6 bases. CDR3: CASSSGLAGPGELFF. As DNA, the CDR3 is TGTGCCAGTAGTTCCGGGCTAGCGGGACCCGGGGAGCTGTTTTTT.

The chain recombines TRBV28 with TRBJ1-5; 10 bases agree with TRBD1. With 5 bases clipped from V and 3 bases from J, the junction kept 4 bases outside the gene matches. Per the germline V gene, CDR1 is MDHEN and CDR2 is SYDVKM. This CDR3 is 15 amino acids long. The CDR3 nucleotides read TGTGCCAGCAGTGTGACAGGGGGCCTCAATCAGCCCCAGCATTTT. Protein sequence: CASSVTGGLNQPQHF.

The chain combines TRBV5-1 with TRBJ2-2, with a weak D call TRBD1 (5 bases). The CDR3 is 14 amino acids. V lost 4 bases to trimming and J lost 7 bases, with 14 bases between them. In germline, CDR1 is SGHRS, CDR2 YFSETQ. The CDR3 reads CASSPLVGLGELFF. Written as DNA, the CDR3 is TGCGCCAGCAGCCCCCTTGTGGGGCTCGGGGAGCTGTTTTTT. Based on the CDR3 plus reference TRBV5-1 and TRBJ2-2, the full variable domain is KAGVTQTPRYLIKTRGQQVTLSCSPISGHRSVSWYQQTPGQGLQFLFEYFSETQRNKGNFPGRFSGRQFSNSRSEMNVSTLELGDSALYLCASSPLVGLGELFFGEGSRLTVL.

This CDR3 reads CASSNLATGHRFF. In DNA, the CDR3 is TGTGCCAGCAGTAATTTAGCGACGGGCCACCGGTTCTTC. The V call is TRBV28, the J call TRBJ2-1, with a weak D call TRBD2 (5 bases). V shed 5 bases and J shed 15 bases, with 20 bases lying between them. The V gene's germline CDR1 is MDHEN and CDR2 SYDVKM. The CDR3 is 13 residues long.

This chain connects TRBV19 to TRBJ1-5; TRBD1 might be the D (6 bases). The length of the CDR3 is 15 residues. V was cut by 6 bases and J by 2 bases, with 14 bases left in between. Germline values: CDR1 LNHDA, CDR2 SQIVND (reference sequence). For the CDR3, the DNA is TGTGCCAGTAGCGTTCCGGGACAAGGCAATCAGCCCCAGCATTTT. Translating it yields CASSVPGQGNQPQHF.

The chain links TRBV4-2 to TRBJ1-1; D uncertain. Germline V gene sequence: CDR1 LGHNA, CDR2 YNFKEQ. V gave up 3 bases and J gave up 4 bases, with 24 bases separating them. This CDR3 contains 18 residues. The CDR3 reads CASSHPRAGSGQFTEAFF. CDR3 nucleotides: TGTGCCAGCAGCCATCCTAGGGCGGGGAGTGGGCAATTCACTGAAGCTTTCTTT.

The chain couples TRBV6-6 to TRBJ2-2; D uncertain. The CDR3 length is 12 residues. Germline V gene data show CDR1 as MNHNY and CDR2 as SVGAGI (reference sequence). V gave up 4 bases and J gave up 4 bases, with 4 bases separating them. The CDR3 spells CASSSFTGELFF. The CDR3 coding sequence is TGTGCCAGCAGTTCTTTCACCGGGGAGCTGTTTTTT.

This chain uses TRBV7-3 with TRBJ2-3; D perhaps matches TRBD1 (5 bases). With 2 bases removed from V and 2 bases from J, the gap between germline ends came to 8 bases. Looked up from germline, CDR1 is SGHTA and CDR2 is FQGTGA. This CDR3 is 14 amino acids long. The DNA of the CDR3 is TGTGCCAGCAGCTTACAGGGTTTCACAGATACGCAGTATTTT. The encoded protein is CASSLQGFTDTQYF.

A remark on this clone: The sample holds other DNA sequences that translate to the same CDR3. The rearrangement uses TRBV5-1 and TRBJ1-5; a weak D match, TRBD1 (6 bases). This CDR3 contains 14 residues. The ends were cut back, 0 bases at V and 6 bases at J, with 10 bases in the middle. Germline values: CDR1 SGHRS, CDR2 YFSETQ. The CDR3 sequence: CASSLVGAGQPQHF. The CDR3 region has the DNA TGCGCCAGCAGCTTGGTGGGGGCAGGTCAGCCCCAGCATTTT.

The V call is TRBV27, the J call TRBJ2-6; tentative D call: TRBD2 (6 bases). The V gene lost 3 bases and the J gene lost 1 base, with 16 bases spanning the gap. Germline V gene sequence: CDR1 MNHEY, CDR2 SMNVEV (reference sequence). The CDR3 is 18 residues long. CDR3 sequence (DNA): TGTGCCAGCAGTTTCGGGGGAGGCAGGTGGTCTGGGGCCAACGTCCTGACTTTC. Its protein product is CASSFGGGRWSGANVLTF.

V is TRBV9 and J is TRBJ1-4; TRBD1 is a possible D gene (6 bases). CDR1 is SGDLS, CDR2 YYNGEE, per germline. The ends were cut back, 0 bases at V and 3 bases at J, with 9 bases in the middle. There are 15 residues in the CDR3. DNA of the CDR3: TGTGCCAGCAGCGTAGGTGCAGGGGCTAATGAAAAACTGTTTTTT. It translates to CASSVGAGANEKLFF.

The CDR3 bases are TGCGCCAGCAGCTTGATAGGGGGAGCCCCCTACGAGCAGTACTTC. Amino acid sequence: CASSLIGGAPYEQYF. This rearrangement joins TRBV5-1 to TRBJ2-7; D may be TRBD1 (6 bases). The CDR3 length is 15 residues. Germline-derived CDR1 and CDR2 are SGHRS and YFSETQ. Trimming took off 1 base at V and 2 bases at J, with 13 bases between the two ends.

This chain's CDR3 is CASSQSGGAGETQYF. CDR3 coding DNA: TGTGCCAGCAGCCAGAGCGGAGGGGCGGGAGAGACCCAGTACTTC. The chain combines TRBV7-6 with TRBJ2-5, with D maybe TRBD2 (6 bases). Germline assignment: CDR1 SGHVS and CDR2 FNYEAQ. CDR3 size: 15 residues. Trimming removed 5 bases from V and 4 bases from J, with 17 bases in between.

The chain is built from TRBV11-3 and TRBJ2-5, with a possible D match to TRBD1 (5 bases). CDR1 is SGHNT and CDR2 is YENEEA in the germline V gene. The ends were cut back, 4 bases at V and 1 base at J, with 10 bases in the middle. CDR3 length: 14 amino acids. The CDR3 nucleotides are TGTGCCAGCAGCTCCGGACACCTCCAAGAGACCCAGTACTTC. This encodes CASSSGHLQETQYF.

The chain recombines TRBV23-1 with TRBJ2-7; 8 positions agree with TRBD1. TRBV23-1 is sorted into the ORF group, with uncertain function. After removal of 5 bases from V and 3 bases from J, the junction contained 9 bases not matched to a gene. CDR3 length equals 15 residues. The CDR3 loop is CASSTNRDRYYEQYF. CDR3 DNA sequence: TGCGCCAGCAGTACAAACCGGGACAGGTACTACGAGCAGTACTTC.

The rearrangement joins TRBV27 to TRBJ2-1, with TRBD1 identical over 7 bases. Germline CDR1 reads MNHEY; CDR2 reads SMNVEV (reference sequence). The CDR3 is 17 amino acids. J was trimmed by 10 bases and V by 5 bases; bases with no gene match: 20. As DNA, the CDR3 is TGTGCCAGCAGTCGACGACCCGGGACAGATTCCCTCGGGGAGCAGTTCTTC. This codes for CASSRRPGTDSLGEQFF.

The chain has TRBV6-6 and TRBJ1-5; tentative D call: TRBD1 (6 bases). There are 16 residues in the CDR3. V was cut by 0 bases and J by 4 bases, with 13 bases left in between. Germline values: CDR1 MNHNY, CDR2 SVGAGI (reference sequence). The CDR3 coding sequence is TGTGCCAGCAGTTACTCCCGAAACAGGGAGAATCAGCCCCAGCATTTT. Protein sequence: CASSYSRNRENQPQHF.

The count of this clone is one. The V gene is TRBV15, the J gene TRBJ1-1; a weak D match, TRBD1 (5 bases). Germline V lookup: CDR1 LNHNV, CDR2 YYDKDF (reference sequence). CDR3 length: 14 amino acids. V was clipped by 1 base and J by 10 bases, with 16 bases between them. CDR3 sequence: CATSRAPGSGGAFF. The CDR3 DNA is TGTGCCACCAGCAGAGCCCCGGGGTCTGGGGGAGCTTTCTTT.